One sample yielded the 24 T cell receptor beta chains listed below, sequenced in a study of T cells in Graves' hyperthyroidism and ophthalmopathy. It was RNA transcripts that yielded the amplified TCR beta CDR3 regions. HTBI primers were used for first-round RT-PCR of the TCR CDR3. MiXCR, applied by TCRdb to the multiplex PCR reads, yields one record per CDR3 protein. The repertoire holds 350,000 or so distinct CDR3 sequences, with less than 20% as singletons. Material: blood. Source of these receptors: a woman aged 40 to 50 with Graves' ophthalmopathy.

This clonotype has a count of ten or more. This chain uses TRBV19 with TRBJ1-1; TRBD1 is a possible D gene (6 bases). Trimming shortened V by 8 bases and J by 0 bases, and 16 bases separated the two germline ends. Germline CDR1 and CDR2: LNHDA and SQIVND (reference sequence). CDR3 length: 15 residues. The CDR3 nucleotides read TGTGCCAGTCGGTCGGGGCCAGGGGTGAACACTGAAGCTTTCTTT. Translated, it gives CASRSGPGVNTEAFF. The full variable domain, rest sourced from reference TRBV19 and TRBJ1-1, is DGGITQSPKYLFRKEGQNVTLSCEQNLNHDAMYWYRQDPGQGLRLIYYSQIVNDFQKGDIAEGYSVSREKKESFPLTVTSAQKNPTAFYLCASRSGPGVNTEAFFGQGTRLTVV.

This clonotype was observed at least ten times. The gene calls are TRBV7-6 and TRBJ2-7; D is undetermined. V lost 5 bases and J 2 bases, leaving 16 bases between the germline ends. The CDR3 consists of 15 residues. In germline, CDR1 is SGHVS, CDR2 FNYEAQ. The CDR3 protein is CASSPIYGRTYEQYF. The CDR3, as DNA: TGTGCCAGCAGCCCAATCTACGGGCGGACCTACGAGCAGTACTTC.

At least ten counts were recorded for this clonotype. The rearrangement uses TRBV7-2 and TRBJ2-7; D could derive from TRBD1 or TRBD2 (5 bases each). This CDR3 spans 14 amino acids. Germline V CDR1 and CDR2: SGHTA, FQGNSA. Trimming shortened V by 0 bases and J by 3 bases, and 9 bases separated the two germline ends. For the CDR3, the DNA is TGTGCCAGCAGCTTAGCGGGACGGATCTACGAGCAGTACTTC. Translating it yields CASSLAGRIYEQYF. Together with reference TRBV7-2 and TRBJ2-7, the CDR3 gives the full variable domain: GAGVSQSPSNKVTEKGKDVELRCDPISGHTALYWYRQSLGQGLEFLIYFQGNSAPDKSGLPSDRFSAERTGGSVSTLTIQRTQQEDSAVYLCASSLAGRIYEQYFGPGTRLTVT.

This clonotype has at least ten counts. The chain links TRBV6-2 or TRBV6-3 to TRBJ2-5; TRBD1 is a possible D gene (5 bases). This CDR3 is 14 amino acids long. V lost 0 bases, J lost 7 bases, and 12 bases lay in between. The germline gives CDR1 MNHEY, CDR2 SVGEGT. Here the CDR3 DNA reads TGTGCCAGCAGTTACTCGATGACCACAGGGACCCAGTACTTC. Translated: CASSYSMTTGTQYF.

In this sample, this clonotype turned up many times. This chain links TRBV27 with TRBJ2-7; possibly TRBD1 for D (6 bases). Germline-derived CDR1 and CDR2 are MNHEY and SMNVEV (reference sequence). The V end lost 5 bases, the J end lost 3 bases, and 14 bases lay between the germline ends. The CDR3 is made up of 14 amino acids. The CDR3 sequence: CASSTLGQSYEQYF. The DNA for the CDR3 is TGTGCCAGCAGTACATTGGGACAAAGCTACGAGCAGTACTTC.

The rearrangement uses TRBV7-2 and TRBJ1-1; weak D call: TRBD1 (6 bases). The V and J ends lost 0 bases and 4 bases respectively, with 12 bases between them. The germline V gene encodes CDR1 SGHTA and CDR2 FQGNSA. This CDR3 comprises 15 residues. Here the CDR3 DNA reads TGTGCCAGCAGCTTAGCGGGGGGGGCGATCACTGAAGCTTTCTTT. Translation gives CASSLAGGAITEAFF.

In this sample, this clonotype turned up many times. V is TRBV6-1 and J is TRBJ2-4; 10 positions agree with TRBD2. This CDR3 is built from 15 residues. J was trimmed by 2 bases and V by 8 bases; bases with no gene match: 6. CDR1 is MNHNS, CDR2 SASEGT, per germline. The chain's CDR3 is CASGASGRTKNIQYF. The DNA for the CDR3 is TGTGCCAGCGGCGCTAGCGGGAGAACCAAAAACATTCAGTACTTC.

This clonotype has a count of ten or more. This sequence joins TRBV5-4 and TRBJ1-3; D is unresolved. V dropped 4 bases and J dropped 6 bases, with 14 bases sitting between them. This CDR3 region has 14 residues. Germline V gives CDR1 SGHNT, CDR2 YYREEE (reference sequence). In nucleotides, the CDR3 is TGTGCCAGCAGCCCCGGAGGGTCCGAAAACACCATATATTTT. Translating gives CASSPGGSENTIYF.

The rearrangement uses TRBV12-3 or TRBV12-4 and TRBJ1-2; TRBD1 aligns across 10 bases. The CDR3 totals 15 residues. The V and J ends lost 5 bases and 4 bases, in that order; junction bases with no gene match: 7. The CDR3 DNA reads TGTGCCAGCAGTCTTGGGACAGGGGACACCTATGGCTACACCTTC. This gives the protein CASSLGTGDTYGYTF.

This clonotype was seen at least ten times. The V gene is TRBV20-1, the J gene TRBJ2-5; a possible D gene is TRBD2 (5 bases). Trimming took 6 bases from V and 5 from J, leaving 16 bases between them. Germline V gene data show CDR1 as DFQATT and CDR2 as SNEGSKA (reference sequence). The length of the CDR3 is 13 residues. The CDR3 loop is CSAIRLAGETQYF. CDR3 in DNA: TGCAGTGCCATTCGCCTAGCCGGCGAGACCCAGTACTTC.

CDR3 DNA sequence: TGTGCCAGCAGTGAAATGGGTAGTCGGCTCCTTACTTCCTACGAGCAGTACTTC. Its protein product is CASSEMGSRLLTSYEQYF. The genes are TRBV6-1 and TRBJ2-7; no reliable D call. The V end was cut by 2 bases, the J end by 1 base, with 21 bases between. CDR1 and CDR2 from the germline V gene are MNHNS and SASEGT. The length of the CDR3 is 18 residues.

The V and J genes are TRBV27 and TRBJ1-6; 9 bases agree with TRBD1. This CDR3 is built from 16 residues. The V segment lost 6 bases and the J segment 7 bases; nucleotides outside the gene matches: 10. Germline CDR1 MNHEY, CDR2 SMNVEV (reference sequence). The CDR3: CASSLGGQGKNSPLHF. CDR3 sequence (DNA): TGTGCCAGCAGCCTCGGCGGACAGGGGAAGAATTCACCCCTCCACTTT.

This clonotype was counted ten times or more. J is TRBJ1-2 and V is TRBV7-8; D gene uncertain. CDR3 length: 14 residues. Trimming left V 1 base short and J 4 bases short, with 10 bases between. Germline CDR1 reads SGHVS; CDR2 reads FQNEAQ. The CDR3 DNA follows: TGTGCCAGCAGCTTAGAGGTGTCCTTCTATGGCTACACCTTC. Translation: CASSLEVSFYGYTF.

This clonotype was seen only once. V is TRBV7-2 and J is TRBJ1-6; the D gene is possibly TRBD1 (5 bases). The germline gives CDR1 SGHTA, CDR2 FQGNSA. Trimming stripped 1 base from V and 7 bases from J, with 11 bases between. CDR3 size: 15 residues. The CDR3 loop is CASSLVAGSNSPLHF. The CDR3 nucleotides read TGTGCCAGCAGCTTAGTGGCAGGGTCAAATTCACCCCTCCACTTT.

The chain employs TRBV28 and TRBJ2-7; 7 bases line up with TRBD1. The CDR3 totals 14 residues. From germline, CDR1 is MDHEN and CDR2 SYDVKM. Trimming took 7 bases from V and 5 from J; bases not matched to a gene: 11. In DNA, the CDR3 is TGTGCCAGCAAGTCAGGGGGTGGTAAGAACGAGCAGTACTTC. Its translation: CASKSGGGKNEQYF.

This clonotype has just a few counts. The chain links TRBV24-1 to TRBJ1-2; D possibly corresponds to TRBD1 (6 bases). This CDR3 contains 14 residues. Per germline, CDR1 KGHDR and CDR2 SFDVKD. The ends were cut back, 1 base at V and 8 bases at J, with 13 bases in the middle. The DNA of the CDR3 is TGTGCCACCAGTGATTTTCCGGCAGGGGAAGGCTACACCTTC. Translated, it gives CATSDFPAGEGYTF.

This chain uses TRBV20-1 with TRBJ2-7; D perhaps matches TRBD2 (5 bases). This CDR3 region has 11 residues. The V and J ends lost 6 bases and 2 bases respectively, with 8 bases between them. In germline, CDR1 is DFQATT, CDR2 SNEGSKA (reference sequence). CDR3 sequence (DNA): TGCAGTGCGTACGGGACCTACGAGCAGTACTTC. It translates to CSAYGTYEQYF.

The chain links TRBV12-3 or TRBV12-4 to TRBJ1-2, with D uncertain. This CDR3 contains 14 residues. V lost 5 bases and J 1 base, leaving 11 bases between the germline ends. CDR3 sequence reads: CASSPQPFNYGYTF. The CDR3 DNA follows: TGTGCCAGCAGTCCACAGCCGTTTAACTATGGCTACACCTTC.

Many counts were recorded for this clonotype. The genes are TRBV20-1 and TRBJ2-7; D tentatively fits TRBD1 or TRBD2 (5 bases each). The CDR3 sequence is 14 residues long. Trimming removed 0 bases at V and 2 bases at J, with 11 bases between. Germline CDR1 reads DFQATT; CDR2 reads SNEGSKA (reference sequence). The chain's CDR3 is CSAREDRDAYEQYF. CDR3 sequence (DNA): TGCAGTGCTAGAGAAGATAGGGACGCCTACGAGCAGTACTTC.

This clonotype was counted many times. The chain carries TRBV28 and TRBJ2-7; TRBD2 matches at 7 bases. The CDR3 is 13 residues long. The J segment lost 6 bases and the V segment lost 5 bases, leaving 7 bases of the junction unmatched. Germline-derived CDR1 and CDR2 are MDHEN and SYDVKM. CDR3 region: CASSQRLAAEQYF. The CDR3 DNA sequence: TGTGCCAGCAGTCAGCGGCTAGCGGCCGAGCAGTACTTC.

This clonotype was seen at least ten times. The V and J genes are TRBV24-1 and TRBJ2-5; TRBD2 matches at 8 bases. The V and J ends lost 4 bases and 4 bases, in that order; junction bases with no gene match: 4. The V gene's germline CDR1 is KGHDR and CDR2 SFDVKD. The CDR3 covers 14 residues. CDR3 region: CATSEGAGAETQYF. Here the CDR3 DNA reads TGTGCCACCAGTGAGGGAGCGGGAGCAGAGACCCAGTACTTC.

The table lists this clonotype with many counts. The chain employs TRBV7-9 and TRBJ2-5; possible D gene TRBD1, 6 bases. There are 17 residues in the CDR3. Trimming removed 5 bases at V and 3 bases at J, with 22 bases between. Germline-derived CDR1 and CDR2 are SEHNR and FQNEAQ (reference sequence). The CDR3 sequence: CASSASVETGYEETQYF. The CDR3 DNA reads TGTGCCAGCAGCGCATCCGTAGAAACAGGGTATGAAGAGACCCAGTACTTC.

The sample holds many counts of this clonotype. The chain employs TRBV5-1 and TRBJ2-6; no firm D call. Trimming pared 4 bases from V and 0 bases from J, leaving 11 bases between. The CDR3 has 16 residues. The germline V gene has CDR1 SGHRS and CDR2 YFSETQ. The chain's CDR3 is CASSQRINSGANVLTF. CDR3 in DNA: TGCGCCAGCAGCCAGAGAATTAACTCTGGGGCCAACGTCCTGACTTTC.

This clonotype was detected many times. The gene calls are TRBV20-1 and TRBJ2-7, with D hard to call. CDR3 length equals 14 residues. Trimming took off 0 bases at V and 0 bases at J, with 9 bases between the two ends. Germline V lookup: CDR1 DFQATT, CDR2 SNEGSKA (reference sequence). CDR3 region: CSARDGRHSYEQYF. In DNA form, the CDR3 reads TGCAGTGCTAGAGATGGCAGGCACTCCTACGAGCAGTACTTC.